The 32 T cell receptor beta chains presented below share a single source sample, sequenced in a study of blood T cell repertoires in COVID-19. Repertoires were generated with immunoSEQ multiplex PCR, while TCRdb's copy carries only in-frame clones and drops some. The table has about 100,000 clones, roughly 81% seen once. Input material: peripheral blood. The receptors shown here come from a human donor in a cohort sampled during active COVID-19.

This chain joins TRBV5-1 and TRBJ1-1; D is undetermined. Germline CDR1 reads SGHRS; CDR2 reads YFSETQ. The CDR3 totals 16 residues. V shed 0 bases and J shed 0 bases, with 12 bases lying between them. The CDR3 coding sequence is TGCGCCAGCAGCTTGGGGGCCTCCAGCCTGAACACTGAAGCTTTCTTT. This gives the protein CASSLGASSLNTEAFF.

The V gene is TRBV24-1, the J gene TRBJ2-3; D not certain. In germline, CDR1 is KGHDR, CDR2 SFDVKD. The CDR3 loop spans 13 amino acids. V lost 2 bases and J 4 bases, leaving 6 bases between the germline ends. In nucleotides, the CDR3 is TGTGCCACCAGTGATTATAGCTCAGATACGCAGTATTTT. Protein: CATSDYSSDTQYF.

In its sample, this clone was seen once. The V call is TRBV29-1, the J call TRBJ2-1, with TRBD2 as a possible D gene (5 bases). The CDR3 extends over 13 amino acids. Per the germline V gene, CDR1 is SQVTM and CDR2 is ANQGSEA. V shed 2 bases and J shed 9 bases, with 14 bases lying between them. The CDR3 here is CSVEKAGTGEQFF. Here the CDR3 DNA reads TGCAGCGTTGAAAAGGCGGGCACGGGTGAGCAGTTCTTC.

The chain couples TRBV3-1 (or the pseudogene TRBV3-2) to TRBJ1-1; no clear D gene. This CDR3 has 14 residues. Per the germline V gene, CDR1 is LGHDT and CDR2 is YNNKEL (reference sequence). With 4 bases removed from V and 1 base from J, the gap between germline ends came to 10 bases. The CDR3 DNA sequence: TGTGCCAGCAGCCCAACGACGGGGAACACTGAAGCTTTCTTT. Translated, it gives CASSPTTGNTEAFF.

This CDR3 is CASSQEVGDRGKAFF. CDR3 nucleotides: TGTGCCAGCAGCCAAGAAGTGGGGGACAGGGGAAAAGCTTTCTTT. V and J are TRBV3-1 (or the pseudogene TRBV3-2) and TRBJ1-1, with TRBD1 matching 10 bases. The CDR3 has 15 residues. Per germline, CDR1 LGHDT and CDR2 YNNKEL (reference sequence). After removal of 0 bases from V and 9 bases from J, the junction contained 7 bases not matched to a gene.

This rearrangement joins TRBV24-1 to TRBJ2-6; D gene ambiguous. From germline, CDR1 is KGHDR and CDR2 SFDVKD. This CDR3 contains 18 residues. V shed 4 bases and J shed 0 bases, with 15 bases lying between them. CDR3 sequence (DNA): TGTGCCACCAGTGACCAACCCAGTCTCAGCTCTGGGGCCAACGTCCTGACTTTC. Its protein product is CATSDQPSLSSGANVLTF.

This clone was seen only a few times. CDR3 bases: TGTGCAAGTCGCCTGGGACAGGGCCTTATGAACACTGAAGCTTTCTTT. This encodes CASRLGQGLMNTEAFF. V and J are TRBV12-2 and TRBJ1-1; the table's D call, TRBD1, has no DNA check behind it. TRBV12-2 is a recognized pseudogene. CDR3 length: 16 residues.

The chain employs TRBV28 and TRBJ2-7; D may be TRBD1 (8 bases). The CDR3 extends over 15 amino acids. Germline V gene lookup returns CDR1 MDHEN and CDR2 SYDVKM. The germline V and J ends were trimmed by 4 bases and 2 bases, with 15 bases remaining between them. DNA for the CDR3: TGTGCCAGCAGTTCCGGGGGGACAGGCACCTACGAGCAGTACTTC. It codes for CASSSGGTGTYEQYF. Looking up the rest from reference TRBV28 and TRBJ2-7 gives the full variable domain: DVKVTQSSRYLVKRTGEKVFLECVQDMDHENMFWYRQDPGLGLRLIYFSYDVKMKEKGDIPEGYSVSREKKERFSLILESASTNQTSMYLCASSSGGTGTYEQYFGPGTRLTVT.

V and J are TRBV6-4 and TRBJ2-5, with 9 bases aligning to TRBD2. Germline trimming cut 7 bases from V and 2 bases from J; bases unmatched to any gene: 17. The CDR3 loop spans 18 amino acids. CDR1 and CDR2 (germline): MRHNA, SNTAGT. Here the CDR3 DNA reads TGTGCCAGCATTATGACTCGGGATAGCGGGAGAGAGCAAGAGACCCAGTACTTC. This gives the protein CASIMTRDSGREQETQYF.

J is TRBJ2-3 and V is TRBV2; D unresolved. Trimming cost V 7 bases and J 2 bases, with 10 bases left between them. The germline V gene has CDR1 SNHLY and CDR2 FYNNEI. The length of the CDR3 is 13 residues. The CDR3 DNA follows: TGTGCCAGCAATCCCCCTTTCACAGATACGCAGTATTTT. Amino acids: CASNPPFTDTQYF.

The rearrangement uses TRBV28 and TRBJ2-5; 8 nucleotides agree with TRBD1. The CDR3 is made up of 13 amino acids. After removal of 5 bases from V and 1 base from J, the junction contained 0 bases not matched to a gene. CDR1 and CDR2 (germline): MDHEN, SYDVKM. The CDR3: CASSTGGQETQYF. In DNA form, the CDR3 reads TGTGCCAGCAGTACAGGGGGCCAAGAGACCCAGTACTTC.

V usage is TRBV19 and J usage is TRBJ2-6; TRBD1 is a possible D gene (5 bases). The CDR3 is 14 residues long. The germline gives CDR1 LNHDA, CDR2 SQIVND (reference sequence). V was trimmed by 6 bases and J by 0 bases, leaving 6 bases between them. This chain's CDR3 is CASSTGSGANVLTF. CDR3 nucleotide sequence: TGTGCCAGTAGCACAGGCTCTGGGGCCAACGTCCTGACTTTC. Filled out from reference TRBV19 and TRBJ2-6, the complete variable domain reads DGGITQSPKYLFRKEGQNVTLSCEQNLNHDAMYWYRQDPGQGLRLIYYSQIVNDFQKGDIAEGYSVSREKKESFPLTVTSAQKNPTAFYLCASSTGSGANVLTFGAGSRLTVL.

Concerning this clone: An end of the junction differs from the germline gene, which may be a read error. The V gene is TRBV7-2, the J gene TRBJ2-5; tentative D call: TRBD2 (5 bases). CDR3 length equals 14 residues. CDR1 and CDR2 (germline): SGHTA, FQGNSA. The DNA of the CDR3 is TGTGCCAGCACCTTAGCTGGCCCGGGGGAGACCCAGTACTTC. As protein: CASTLAGPGETQYF.

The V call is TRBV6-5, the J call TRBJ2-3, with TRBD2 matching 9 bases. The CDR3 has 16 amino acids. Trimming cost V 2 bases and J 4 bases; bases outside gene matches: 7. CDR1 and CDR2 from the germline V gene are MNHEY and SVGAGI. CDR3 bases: TGTGCCAGCAGTTACACGGGACTAGCAGCATCAGATACGCAGTATTTT. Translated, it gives CASSYTGLAASDTQYF.

CDR3 nucleotide sequence: TGTGCCAGCAGCCAAGGGTGGGTAGCGGGGCAAGAGACCCAGTACTTC. Protein product: CASSQGWVAGQETQYF. The rearrangement links TRBV3-1 (or the pseudogene TRBV3-2) to TRBJ2-5; 8 nucleotides agree with TRBD2. Germline CDR1 LGHDT, CDR2 YNNKEL (reference sequence). CDR3 length: 16 amino acids. Germline trimming cut 1 base from V and 2 bases from J; bases unmatched to any gene: 6.

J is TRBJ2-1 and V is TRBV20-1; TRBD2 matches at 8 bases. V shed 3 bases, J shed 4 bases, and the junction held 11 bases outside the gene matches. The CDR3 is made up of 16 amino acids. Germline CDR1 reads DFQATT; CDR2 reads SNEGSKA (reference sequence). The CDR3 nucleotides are TGCAGTGCTAGTCTAGGAGGGACTAGGGGGTACAATGAGCAGTTCTTC. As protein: CSASLGGTRGYNEQFF.

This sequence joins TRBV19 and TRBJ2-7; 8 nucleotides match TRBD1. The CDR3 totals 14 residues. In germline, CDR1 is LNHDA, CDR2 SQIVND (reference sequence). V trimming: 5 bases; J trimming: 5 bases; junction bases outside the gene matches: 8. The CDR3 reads CASSAGQGMDEQYF. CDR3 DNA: TGTGCCAGTAGTGCCGGACAGGGTATGGACGAGCAGTACTTC. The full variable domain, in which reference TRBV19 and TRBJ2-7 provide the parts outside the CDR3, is DGGITQSPKYLFRKEGQNVTLSCEQNLNHDAMYWYRQDPGQGLRLIYYSQIVNDFQKGDIAEGYSVSREKKESFPLTVTSAQKNPTAFYLCASSAGQGMDEQYFGPGTRLTVT.

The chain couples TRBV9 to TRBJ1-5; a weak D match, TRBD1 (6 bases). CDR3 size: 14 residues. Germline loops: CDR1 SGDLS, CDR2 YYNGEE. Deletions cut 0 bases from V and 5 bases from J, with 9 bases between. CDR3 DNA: TGTGCCAGCAGCGTAGGGGACACCTATCAGCCCCAGCATTTT. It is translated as CASSVGDTYQPQHF.

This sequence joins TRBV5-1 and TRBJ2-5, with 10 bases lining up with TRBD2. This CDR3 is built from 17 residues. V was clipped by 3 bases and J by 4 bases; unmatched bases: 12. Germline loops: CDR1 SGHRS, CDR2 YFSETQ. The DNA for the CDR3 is TGCGCCAGCAGCTGGGATGTAGCGGGAGGAACGGGAGAGACCCAGTACTTC. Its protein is CASSWDVAGGTGETQYF.

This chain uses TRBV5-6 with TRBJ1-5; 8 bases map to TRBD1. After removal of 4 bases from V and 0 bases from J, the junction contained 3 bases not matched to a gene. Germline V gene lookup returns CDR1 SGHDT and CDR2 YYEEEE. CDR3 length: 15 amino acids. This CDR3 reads CASSRGQDSNQPQHF. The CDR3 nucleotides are TGTGCCAGCAGCCGGGGACAGGATAGCAATCAGCCCCAGCATTTT.

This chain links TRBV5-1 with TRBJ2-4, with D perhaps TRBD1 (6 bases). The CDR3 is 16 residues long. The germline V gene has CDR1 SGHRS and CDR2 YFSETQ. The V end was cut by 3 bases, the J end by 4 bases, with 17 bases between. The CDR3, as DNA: TGCGCCAGCAGCTCGCCCGGACAGTCGTTAAAAAACATTCAGTACTTC. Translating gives CASSSPGQSLKNIQYF.

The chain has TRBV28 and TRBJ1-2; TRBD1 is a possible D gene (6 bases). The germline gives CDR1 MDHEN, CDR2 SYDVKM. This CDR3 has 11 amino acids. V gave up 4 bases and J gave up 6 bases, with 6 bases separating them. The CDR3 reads CASSSGDGYTF. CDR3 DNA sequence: TGTGCCAGCAGTTCAGGGGATGGCTACACCTTC.

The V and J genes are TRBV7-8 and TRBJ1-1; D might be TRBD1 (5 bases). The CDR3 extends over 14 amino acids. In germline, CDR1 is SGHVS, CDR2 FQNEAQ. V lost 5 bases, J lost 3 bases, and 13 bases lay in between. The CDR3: CASSSDSLDTEAFF. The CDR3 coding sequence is TGTGCCAGCAGCAGTGACAGTTTGGACACTGAAGCTTTCTTT.

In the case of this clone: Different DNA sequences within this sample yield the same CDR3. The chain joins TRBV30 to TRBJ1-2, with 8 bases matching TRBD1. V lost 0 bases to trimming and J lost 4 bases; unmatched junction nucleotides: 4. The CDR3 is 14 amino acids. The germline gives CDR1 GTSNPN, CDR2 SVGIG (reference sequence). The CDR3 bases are TGTGCCTGGAGTGTTGGACAGGGAGGCTATGGCTACACCTTC. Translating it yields CAWSVGQGGYGYTF.

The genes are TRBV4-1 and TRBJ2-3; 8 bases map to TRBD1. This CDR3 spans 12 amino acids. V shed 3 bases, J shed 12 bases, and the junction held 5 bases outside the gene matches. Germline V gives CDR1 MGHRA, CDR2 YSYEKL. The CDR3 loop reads CASSHTGTGQYF. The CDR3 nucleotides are TGCGCCAGCAGCCATACCGGGACAGGCCAGTATTTT.

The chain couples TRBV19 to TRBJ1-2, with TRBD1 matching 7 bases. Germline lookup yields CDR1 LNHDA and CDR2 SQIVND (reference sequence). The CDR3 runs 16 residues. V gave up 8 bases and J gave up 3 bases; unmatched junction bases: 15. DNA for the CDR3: TGTGCCAGTTTGCCGGGGACAGCCCAAGATCACTATGGCTACACCTTC. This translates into CASLPGTAQDHYGYTF.

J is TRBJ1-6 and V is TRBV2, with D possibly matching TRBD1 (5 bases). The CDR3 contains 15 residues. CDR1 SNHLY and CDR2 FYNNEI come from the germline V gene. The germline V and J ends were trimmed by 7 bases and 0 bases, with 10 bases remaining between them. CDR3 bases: TGTGCCAGCAAATGGGGGGGCTCCTATAATTCACCCCTCCACTTT. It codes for CASKWGGSYNSPLHF.

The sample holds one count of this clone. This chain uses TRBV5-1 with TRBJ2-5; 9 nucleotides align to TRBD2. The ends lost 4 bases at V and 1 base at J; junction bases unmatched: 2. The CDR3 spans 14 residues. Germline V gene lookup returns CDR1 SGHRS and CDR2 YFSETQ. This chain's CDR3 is CASSPGLAQETQYF. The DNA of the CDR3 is TGCGCCAGCAGCCCGGGACTAGCCCAAGAGACCCAGTACTTC. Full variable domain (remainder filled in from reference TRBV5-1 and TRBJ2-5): KAGVTQTPRYLIKTRGQQVTLSCSPISGHRSVSWYQQTPGQGLQFLFEYFSETQRNKGNFPGRFSGRQFSNSRSEMNVSTLELGDSALYLCASSPGLAQETQYFGPGTRLLVL.

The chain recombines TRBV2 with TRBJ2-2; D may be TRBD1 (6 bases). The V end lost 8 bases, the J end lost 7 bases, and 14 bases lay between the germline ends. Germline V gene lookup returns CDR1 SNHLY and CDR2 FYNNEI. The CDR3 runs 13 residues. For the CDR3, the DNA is TGTGCCAGCGATACAGGGTACGTCGGGGAGCTGTTTTTT. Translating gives CASDTGYVGELFF.

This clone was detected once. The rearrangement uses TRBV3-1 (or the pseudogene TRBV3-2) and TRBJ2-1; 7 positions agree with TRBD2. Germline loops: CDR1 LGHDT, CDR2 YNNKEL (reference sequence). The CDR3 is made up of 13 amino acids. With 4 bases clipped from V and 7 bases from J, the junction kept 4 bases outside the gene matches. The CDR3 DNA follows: TGTGCCAGCAGCCCCAGCGGGGTAAATGAGCAGTTCTTC. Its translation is CASSPSGVNEQFF.

For the CDR3, the DNA is TGTGCCAGCAGCCCCGTTCGGTACGAGCAGTACTTC. This sequence encodes CASSPVRYEQYF. The V and J genes are TRBV7-2 and TRBJ2-7; the D is unclear. The length of the CDR3 is 12 residues. The V gene's germline CDR1 is SGHTA and CDR2 FQGNSA. V gave up 5 bases and J gave up 4 bases, with 9 bases separating them.

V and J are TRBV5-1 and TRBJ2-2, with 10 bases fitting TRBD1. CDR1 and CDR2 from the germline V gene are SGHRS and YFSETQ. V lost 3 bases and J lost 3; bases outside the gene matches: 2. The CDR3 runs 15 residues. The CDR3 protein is CASSWTGGDTGELFF. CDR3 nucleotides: TGCGCCAGCAGCTGGACAGGGGGGGACACCGGGGAGCTGTTTTTT.